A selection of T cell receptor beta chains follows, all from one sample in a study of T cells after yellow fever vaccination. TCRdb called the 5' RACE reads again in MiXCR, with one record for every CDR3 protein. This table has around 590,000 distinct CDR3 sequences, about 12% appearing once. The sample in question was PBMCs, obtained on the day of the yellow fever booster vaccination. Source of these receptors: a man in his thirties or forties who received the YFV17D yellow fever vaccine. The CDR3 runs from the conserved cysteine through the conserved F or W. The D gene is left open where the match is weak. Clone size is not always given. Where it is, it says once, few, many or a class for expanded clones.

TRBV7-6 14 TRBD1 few CASSPGTGLETQYF
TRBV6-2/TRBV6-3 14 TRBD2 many CASSSGGFTDTQYF
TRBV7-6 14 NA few CASSFSQGTDEQFF
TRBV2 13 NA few CASSAWAEGEQYF
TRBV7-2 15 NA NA CASTNTWASGSPLHF
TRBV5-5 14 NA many CASRREWVHNEQFF
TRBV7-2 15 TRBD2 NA CASSHRVAGSYEQYF
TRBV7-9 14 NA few CASSLASGNEKLFF
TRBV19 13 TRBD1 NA CASRRDRGDIQYF
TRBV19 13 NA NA CASSIGANQPQHF
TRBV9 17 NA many CASSVVHSGPGTDTQYF
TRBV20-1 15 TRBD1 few CSARVSLGQGGRQFF
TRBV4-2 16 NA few CASSQDRSSGANVLTF
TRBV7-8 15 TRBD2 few CASSRGLAGDYEQYF
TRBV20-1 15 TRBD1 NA CSASSGTGRAGELFF
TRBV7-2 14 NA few CASSPGRELYEQYF
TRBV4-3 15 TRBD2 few CASSLREGAYNEQFF
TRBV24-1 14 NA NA CAKKRGFNYNEQFF
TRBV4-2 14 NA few CASSQERGRRTLHF
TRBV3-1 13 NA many CASSPPINYGYTF
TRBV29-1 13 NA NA CSVVENSNQPQHF
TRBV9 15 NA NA CASSVGGGISYEQYF
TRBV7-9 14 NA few CASSSPKGGSGAFF